This T cell receptor (beta chain) was identified in a study of regulatory T cells in long-lasting Graves disease. Study results and caveats: Reduced TCR diversity was observed in persistent Graves' patients versus newly diagnosed patients.

This clonotype was counted many times. Antigen: not known. Time point denoted: newly diagnosed GD, antithyroid drugs for less than 3 months. Making the TCR library involved RNA that had been extracted from PBMCs. This CDR3 is 14 amino acids long. The germline gives CDR1 SGHVS, CDR2 FNYEAQ. V lost 7 bases to trimming and J lost 7 bases; unmatched junction nucleotides: 6. Combining iRepertoire HTBI primers with Arm-PCR of CDR3 regions, the authors built TCR beta libraries. Original processing notes: Detected in the samples were just over 60 TRBV and 14 TRBJ segments. TCRdb re-called the multiplex PCR reads with MiXCR, one entry per CDR3 protein. TCRdb assigned the V and J calls; the authors' analysis was not used. The sample shows approximately 390,000 distinct CDR3 sequences, around 15% of them seen only once. The data also belong to a second study, concerning T cells in Graves' hyperthyroidism and ophthalmopathy.

This clonotype originated in a woman under 30 with Graves disease. Specimen: peripheral blood mononuclear cells (PBMCs), collected at new diagnosis, from a patient treated with antithyroid drugs. This rearrangement joins TRBV7-6 to TRBJ2-7, with 14 positions matching TRBD2. This CDR3 reads CASTFRTSGGEQYF. CDR3 bases: TGTGCCAGCACCTTCCGGACTAGCGGGGGGGAGCAGTACTTC.